Below are 26 T cell receptor beta chains sequenced from a single sample in a study of T-cell reconstitution after alpha-beta-depleted transplantation in children. Using unique molecular identifiers, the investigators prepared the TCRbeta library. TCRdb re-called the PCR reads with MiXCR, one entry per CDR3 protein. The profile shows hundreds of thousands of distinct CDR3 sequences, approximately 15% of them singletons. The starting material was PBMCs from the stem cell graft donor, obtained from the stem cell graft. The receptors stem from a human donor who donated a stem cell graft to a child with acute myeloid leukemia.

The V gene is TRBV10-3, the J gene TRBJ1-5; D is unresolved. The CDR3 totals 15 residues. Germline-derived CDR1 and CDR2 are ENHRY and SYGVKD. V was clipped by 4 bases and J by 6 bases, with 16 bases between them. The CDR3 DNA reads as TGTGCCATCAGTGCTGGGGAGAACAGCGGTCAGCCCCAGCATTTT. Translating gives CAISAGENSGQPQHF.

This chain joins TRBV5-6 and TRBJ1-1; TRBD1 is a possible D gene (6 bases). CDR1 and CDR2 (germline): SGHDT, YYEEEE. The CDR3 length is 12 residues. Trimming left V 2 bases short and J 9 bases short, with 11 bases between. CDR3 in DNA: TGTGCCAGCAGCTTAGGGGGATATAAAGCTTTCTTT. The encoded protein is CASSLGGYKAFF.

The chain carries TRBV11-2 and TRBJ2-5, with 13 bases identical to TRBD2. The CDR3 has 17 amino acids. Germline CDR1 and CDR2: SGHAT and FQNNGV. The junction had 6 bases not matched to a gene; V was cut back by 1 base and J by 4 bases. Written as DNA, the CDR3 is TGTGCCAGCAGCTTAGGGACTAGCGGGGGATCCCTAGAGACCCAGTACTTC. Its protein product is CASSLGTSGGSLETQYF.

This clonotype came up a few times. The chain uses TRBV7-9 and TRBJ1-2; D is unresolved. The V gene's germline CDR1 is SEHNR and CDR2 FQNEAQ (reference sequence). V was pared by 4 bases and J by 4 bases, with 10 bases between. This CDR3 region has 13 residues. Here the CDR3 reads CASSSDVPYGYTF. For the CDR3, the DNA is TGTGCCAGCAGCTCCGACGTCCCCTATGGCTACACCTTC.

This clonotype was recorded many times. The chain recombines TRBV12-3 or TRBV12-4 with TRBJ1-1; maybe TRBD1 (5 bases). V lost 6 bases, J lost 5 bases, and 13 bases lay in between. The CDR3 loop spans 13 amino acids. The CDR3 protein is CASRGPRATEAFF. The CDR3 bases are TGTGCCAGCAGGGGACCTAGGGCTACTGAAGCTTTCTTT.

Concerning this clonotype: This may be a read error: a much more frequent sequence differs by one nucleotide. The genes are TRBV20-1 and TRBJ1-2; TRBD1 is a possible D gene (6 bases). The CDR3 is 15 residues long. Per the germline V gene, CDR1 is DFQATT and CDR2 is SNEGSKA (reference sequence). DNA for the CDR3: TGCAGTGCCCGGGACAAGGGAACCTTAAACTTTGGCTACACCTTC. This translates into CSARDKGTLNFGYTF.

This chain connects TRBV27 to TRBJ1-6, with D tentatively TRBD1 (6 bases). Germline V gene sequence: CDR1 MNHEY, CDR2 SMNVEV (reference sequence). V lost 0 bases and J 2 bases, leaving 11 bases between the germline ends. The CDR3 is 17 amino acids. CDR3 in DNA: TGTGCCAGCAGTTTATCGGGGGGGGCTACCTATAATTCACCCCTCCACTTT. Translation: CASSLSGGATYNSPLHF.

The chain is built from TRBV19 and TRBJ2-7, with 8 nucleotides matching TRBD1. Germline V gives CDR1 LNHDA, CDR2 SQIVND (reference sequence). V was pared by 3 bases and J by 5 bases, with 6 bases of the junction left unmatched. This CDR3 is 14 amino acids long. The CDR3 here is CASSIHETGDEQYF. The CDR3 DNA follows: TGTGCCAGTAGTATTCACGAGACAGGGGACGAGCAGTACTTC.

The chain employs TRBV4-3 and TRBJ1-5; D is unresolved. From germline, CDR1 is LGHNA and CDR2 YSLEER. Trimming cost V 1 base and J 0 bases, with 10 bases left between them. The CDR3 is made up of 16 amino acids. In nucleotides, the CDR3 is TGCGCCAGCAGCCAAGCTCAGGACGGTAGCAATCAGCCCCAGCATTTT. This gives the protein CASSQAQDGSNQPQHF.

This clonotype was detected many times. The CDR3 protein is CASSLPTETQYF. The CDR3 coding sequence is TGTGCCAGCAGCTTACCCACGGAGACCCAGTACTTC. The rearrangement links TRBV7-2 to TRBJ2-5, with D unclear. Germline lookup yields CDR1 SGHTA and CDR2 FQGNSA. The CDR3 is made up of 12 amino acids. Deletions cut 2 bases from V and 5 bases from J, with 6 bases between.

V and J are TRBV7-7 and TRBJ2-5; 9 positions agree with TRBD2. V was pared by 3 bases and J by 5 bases, with 10 bases of the junction left unmatched. CDR3 length: 16 residues. CDR1 is SSHAT, CDR2 FNYEAQ, per germline (reference sequence). CDR3 nucleotide sequence: TGTGCCAGCAGCTTGAGCGGGGGGCACATCGGGGAGACCCAGTACTTC. It yields the protein CASSLSGGHIGETQYF.

The chain uses TRBV20-1 and TRBJ1-3; possible D gene TRBD1, 5 bases. V lost 5 bases to trimming and J lost 4 bases, with 9 bases between them. Germline V gene lookup returns CDR1 DFQATT and CDR2 SNEGSKA (reference sequence). This CDR3 comprises 12 residues. Written as DNA, the CDR3 is TGCAGTGCTCCCGGGGGGGGAAACACCATATATTTT. Protein product: CSAPGGGNTIYF.

Only a few counts were recorded for this clonotype. The rearrangement uses TRBV20-1 and TRBJ2-1; 9 bases line up with TRBD1. J was trimmed by 8 bases and V by 4 bases; bases with no gene match: 9. Germline V gene data show CDR1 as DFQATT and CDR2 as SNEGSKA (reference sequence). This CDR3 region has 14 residues. DNA for the CDR3: TGCAGTGCTACATCCGGGACAGGGTTGTATGAGCAGTTCTTC. Translated: CSATSGTGLYEQFF.

This clonotype appeared many times. The chain employs TRBV20-1 and TRBJ1-1; possible D gene TRBD1, 6 bases. The CDR3 totals 15 residues. V was shortened by 1 base and J by 3 bases, with 15 bases between the two germline ends. CDR1 and CDR2 (germline): DFQATT, SNEGSKA (reference sequence). The CDR3 sequence: CSARALGGSDTEAFF. CDR3 nucleotide sequence: TGCAGTGCTAGAGCGTTAGGGGGATCGGACACTGAAGCTTTCTTT.

There are many counts of this clonotype. V usage is TRBV20-1 and J usage is TRBJ1-2; D is perhaps TRBD1 (6 bases). The CDR3 runs 14 residues. Trimming stripped 5 bases from V and 5 bases from J, with 18 bases between. Germline CDR1 and CDR2: DFQATT and SNEGSKA (reference sequence). The CDR3 nucleotides read TGCAGTGCTCGTTGGCGGGGGGGGGCTTATGGCTACACCTTC. Translated: CSARWRGGAYGYTF.

This clonotype has ten or more counts. The gene calls are TRBV20-1 and TRBJ2-7; TRBD2 matches at 7 bases. Trimming cost V 2 bases and J 0 bases; bases outside gene matches: 7. This CDR3 region has 15 residues. CDR1 and CDR2 (germline): DFQATT, SNEGSKA (reference sequence). CDR3 in DNA: TGCAGTGCTAGAAGGTGGGGGGGGAGCTCCTACGAGCAGTACTTC. Protein product: CSARRWGGSSYEQYF.

In this sample, this clonotype turned up a few times. The gene calls are TRBV15 and TRBJ2-3, with TRBD2 matching over 8 bases. The CDR3 sequence is 15 residues long. V trimming: 5 bases; J trimming: 4 bases; junction bases outside the gene matches: 8. Germline lookup yields CDR1 LNHNV and CDR2 YYDKDF (reference sequence). The CDR3 DNA is TGTGCCACCAGCCCTCGGGGGGGCGTCGCAGATACGCAGTATTTT. As protein: CATSPRGGVADTQYF.

In its sample, this clonotype was seen many times. The junction shows a germline mismatch at one end, possibly a read error. The chain is built from TRBV20-1 and TRBJ1-1; D is ambiguous. In germline, CDR1 is DFQATT, CDR2 SNEGSKA (reference sequence). This CDR3 is built from 8 residues. The CDR3 bases are TGCAGTGCTACAGGACTGAACTTT. It yields the protein CSATGLNF.

The gene calls are TRBV11-3 and TRBJ2-7; D is unclear. Germline assignment: CDR1 SGHNT and CDR2 YENEEA. The CDR3 runs to 12 residues. Trimming removed 5 bases from V and 1 base from J, with 6 bases in between. The chain's CDR3 is CASSQESYEQYF. DNA for the CDR3: TGTGCCAGCAGCCAAGAATCCTACGAGCAGTACTTC.

In regard to this clonotype: A much bigger clone sits one base away, suggesting this may be a read error. The chain is built from TRBV15 and TRBJ2-7; no firm D call. The length of the CDR3 is 14 residues. In germline, CDR1 is LNHNV, CDR2 YYDKDF (reference sequence). CDR3 protein: CATSRDRAAYGQYF. CDR3 coding DNA: TGTGCCACCAGCAGAGATCGGGCGGCCTACGGGCAGTACTTC.

This clonotype was observed at least ten times. The chain combines TRBV20-1 with TRBJ2-3, with unresolved D. From germline, CDR1 is DFQATT and CDR2 SNEGSKA (reference sequence). Trimming pared 3 bases from V and 5 bases from J, leaving 9 bases between. This CDR3 comprises 12 residues. The CDR3 DNA follows: TGCAGTGCTAGCCCGGCCCGAGATACGCAGTATTTT. It yields the protein CSASPARDTQYF.

This clonotype appeared many times. V usage is TRBV5-1 and J usage is TRBJ2-7; tentative D call: TRBD2 (6 bases). The CDR3 length is 14 residues. CDR1 and CDR2 (germline): SGHRS, YFSETQ. Deletions cut 1 base from V and 5 bases from J, with 13 bases between. Here the CDR3 reads CASSLSTAGHEQYV. The CDR3 DNA is TGCGCCAGCAGCTTGAGTACCGCGGGACACGAGCAGTACGTC.

CDR3 sequence: CASSVVSNMNTEAFF. CDR3 in DNA: TGTGCCAGCAGCGTAGTAAGCAACATGAACACTGAAGCTTTCTTT. The chain uses TRBV9 and TRBJ1-1; D is uncertain. The germline V gene has CDR1 SGDLS and CDR2 YYNGEE. V was cut by 0 bases and J by 0 bases, with 9 bases left in between. The CDR3 is made up of 15 amino acids.

There are many counts of this clonotype. The chain joins TRBV20-1 to TRBJ2-7, with no clear D. V lost 6 bases, J lost 3 bases, and 15 bases lay in between. Germline CDR1 reads DFQATT; CDR2 reads SNEGSKA (reference sequence). The CDR3 has 13 amino acids. The CDR3 loop reads CSAVDGSLYEQYF. The CDR3 region has the DNA TGCAGTGCCGTGGACGGTTCCCTCTACGAGCAGTACTTC.

This clonotype appeared many times. The J gene is TRBJ1-5, the V gene TRBV20-1; D gene unclear. The CDR3 spans 15 residues. Trimming stripped 1 base from V and 0 bases from J, with 10 bases between. The germline CDR1 and CDR2 sequences are DFQATT and SNEGSKA (reference sequence). CDR3 amino acids: CSARGADYSNQPQHF. CDR3 DNA sequence: TGCAGTGCTAGAGGGGCAGACTATAGCAATCAGCCCCAGCATTTT.

This clonotype has at least ten counts. This chain connects TRBV6-5 to TRBJ2-3; perhaps TRBD2 as D (5 bases). The CDR3 is 12 amino acids. Germline CDR1 MNHEY, CDR2 SVGAGI. V was trimmed by 6 bases and J by 10 bases, leaving 14 bases between them. CDR3 sequence reads: CASSPPSSAQYF. CDR3 nucleotide sequence: TGTGCCAGCAGCCCCCCTAGCAGCGCGCAGTATTTT.